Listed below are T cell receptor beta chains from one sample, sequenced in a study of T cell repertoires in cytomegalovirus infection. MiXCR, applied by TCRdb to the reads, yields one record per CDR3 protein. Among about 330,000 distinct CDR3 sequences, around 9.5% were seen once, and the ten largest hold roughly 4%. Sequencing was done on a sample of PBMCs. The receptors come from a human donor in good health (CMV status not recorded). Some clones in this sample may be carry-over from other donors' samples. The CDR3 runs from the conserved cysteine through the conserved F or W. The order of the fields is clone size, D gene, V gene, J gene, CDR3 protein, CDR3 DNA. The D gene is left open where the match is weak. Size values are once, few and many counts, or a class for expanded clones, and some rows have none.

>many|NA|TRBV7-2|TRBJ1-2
CASSLDVSGVGGGYTF
TGTGCCAGCAGCTTAGACGTTTCAGGGGTTGGCGGTGGCTACACCTTC
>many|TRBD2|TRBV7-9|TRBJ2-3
CASSSRISGGGTDTQYF
TGTGCCAGCAGCTCCCGGATTAGCGGGGGGGGTACAGATACGCAGTATTTT
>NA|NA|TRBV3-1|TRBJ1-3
CASSQGRFSGNTIYF
TGTGCCAGCAGCCAAGGACGGTTCTCTGGAAACACCATATATTTT
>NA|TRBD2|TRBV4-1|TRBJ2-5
CASSSPPSGGRETQYF
TGTGCCAGCAGCTCACCCCCTAGCGGGGGGCGAGAGACCCAGTACTTC
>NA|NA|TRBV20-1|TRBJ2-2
CSARDDSPGELFF
TGCAGTGCTAGAGACGATAGTCCTGGGGAGCTGTTTTTT
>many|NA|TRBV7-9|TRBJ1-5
CASSLVGASNQPQHF
TGTGCCAGCAGCTTAGTGGGGGCTTCGAATCAGCCCCAGCATTTT
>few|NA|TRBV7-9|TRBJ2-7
CASTGFNEQYF
TGTGCCAGCACTGGGTTCAACGAGCAGTACTTC
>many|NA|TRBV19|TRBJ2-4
CASSPGGVQYF
TGTGCCAGTAGTCCCGGGGGCGTTCAGTACTTC
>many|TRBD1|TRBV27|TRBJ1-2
CASSSRDRGYGYTF
TGTGCCAGCAGTAGCCGGGACAGGGGCTATGGCTACACCTTC
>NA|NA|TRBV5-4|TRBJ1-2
CASSAPGQAAYGYTF
TGTGCCAGCAGCGCACCGGGACAAGCAGCCTATGGCTACACCTTC
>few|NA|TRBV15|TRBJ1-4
CATSGLGNEKLFF
TGTGCCACCAGCGGACTCGGAAATGAAAAACTGTTTTTT
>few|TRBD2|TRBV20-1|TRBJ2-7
CSATSGVSYEQYF
TGCAGTGCTACTAGCGGGGTCTCCTACGAGCAGTACTTC
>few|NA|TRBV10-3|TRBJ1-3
CATQGSGNTIYF
TGTGCCACCCAGGGGTCTGGAAACACCATATATTTT
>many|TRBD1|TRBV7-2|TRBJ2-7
CASSVTRTGDEQYF
TGTGCCAGCAGCGTGACTCGGACAGGAGACGAGCAGTACTTC
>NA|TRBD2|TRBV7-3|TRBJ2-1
CASSSGGFSYNEQFF
TGTGCCAGCAGCTCGGGGGGATTCTCCTACAATGAGCAGTTCTTC
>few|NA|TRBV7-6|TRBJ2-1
CASSLILNGEFF
TGTGCCAGCAGCTTAATCCTTAATGGGGAGTTCTTC
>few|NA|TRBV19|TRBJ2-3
CASSPGLPDTQYF
TGTGCCAGTAGTCCAGGACTACCAGATACGCAGTATTTT
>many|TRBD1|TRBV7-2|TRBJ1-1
CASSFQRGRGTEAFF
TGTGCCAGCAGCTTTCAGAGGGGGCGGGGGACTGAAGCTTTCTTT
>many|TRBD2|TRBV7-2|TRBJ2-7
CASSLVGGARMIYEQYF
TGTGCCAGCAGCTTAGTGGGAGGGGCGCGGATGATCTACGAGCAGTACTTC
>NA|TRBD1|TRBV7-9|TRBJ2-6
CASSLTGGTGANVLTF
TGTGCCAGCAGCCTTACAGGGGGTACTGGGGCCAACGTCCTGACTTTC
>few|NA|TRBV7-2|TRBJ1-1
CASSPLPGGNTEAFF
TGTGCCAGCAGCCCACTCCCGGGAGGGAACACTGAAGCTTTCTTT
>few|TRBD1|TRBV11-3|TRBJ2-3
CASSLGDRGTDTQYF
TGTGCCAGCAGCTTGGGGGACAGGGGCACAGATACGCAGTATTTT
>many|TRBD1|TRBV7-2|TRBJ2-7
CASSRQGISYEQYF
TGTGCCAGCAGCCGACAGGGTATTTCCTACGAGCAGTACTTC
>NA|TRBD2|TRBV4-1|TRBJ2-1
CASSLYEGLAGGPGQFF
TGCGCCAGCAGCCTATACGAAGGACTAGCGGGGGGCCCTGGGCAGTTCTTC
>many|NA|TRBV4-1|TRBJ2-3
CASSQAEGTDTQYF
TGCGCCAGCAGCCAAGCGGAGGGAACAGATACGCAGTATTTT
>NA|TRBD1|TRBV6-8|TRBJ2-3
CASKATGSTDTQYF
TGTGCCAGCAAGGCGACAGGGAGCACAGATACGCAGTATTTT
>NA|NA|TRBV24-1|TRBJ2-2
CATSVRGGELFF
TGTGCCACCAGTGTTCGGGGCGGGGAGCTGTTTTTT
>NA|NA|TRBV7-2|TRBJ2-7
CASSQRETYEQYF
TGTGCCAGCAGCCAGAGGGAGACCTACGAGCAGTACTTC
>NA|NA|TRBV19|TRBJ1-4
CASMGPPNEKLFF
TGTGCCAGTATGGGGCCCCCGAATGAAAAACTGTTTTTT
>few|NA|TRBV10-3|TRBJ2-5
CAISELGAETQYF
TGTGCCATCAGTGAATTGGGAGCAGAGACCCAGTACTTC
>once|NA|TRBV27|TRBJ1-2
CASSSTGTVYGYTF
TGTGCCAGCAGTTCAACCGGGACGGTTTATGGCTACACCTTC
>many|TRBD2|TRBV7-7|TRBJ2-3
CASSYSGGSTDTQYF
TGTGCCAGCAGCTACTCCGGGGGGAGCACAGATACGCAGTATTTT
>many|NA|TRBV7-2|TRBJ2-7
CASSLGSGSSYEQYF
TGTGCCAGCAGCTTAGGAAGCGGAAGCTCCTACGAGCAGTACTTC
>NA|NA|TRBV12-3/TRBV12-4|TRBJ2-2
CASSLSMAGELFF
TGTGCCAGCAGTTTATCTATGGCCGGGGAGCTGTTTTTT
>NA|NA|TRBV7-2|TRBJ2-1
CASSSTGGAYNEQFF
TGTGCCAGCAGCTCCACAGGGGGGGCCTACAATGAGCAGTTCTTC
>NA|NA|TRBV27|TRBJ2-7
CASSLRGQGGEQYF
TGTGCCAGCAGTTTAAGGGGGCAGGGAGGCGAGCAGTACTTC
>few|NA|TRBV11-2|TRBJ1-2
CASSYGRGYGYTF
TGTGCCAGCAGTTACGGACGGGGGTATGGCTACACCTTC
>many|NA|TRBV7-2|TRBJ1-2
CASSLVGGNYGYTF
TGTGCCAGCAGCTTAGTGGGGGGGAACTATGGCTACACCTTC
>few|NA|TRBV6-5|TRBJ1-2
CASSYGEVDYGYTF
TGTGCCAGCAGTTACGGGGAAGTAGACTATGGCTACACCTTC
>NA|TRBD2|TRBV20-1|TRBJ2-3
CSARDYGTSGTDTQYF
TGCAGTGCTAGAGATTATGGGACTAGTGGTACAGATACGCAGTATTTT
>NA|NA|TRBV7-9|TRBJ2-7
CASSLLGQGLKDYEQYF
TGTGCCAGCAGCCTCCTAGGGCAGGGCCTCAAGGACTACGAGCAGTACTTC
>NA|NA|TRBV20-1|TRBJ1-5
CSAKIQGGNQPQHF
TGCAGTGCTAAGATTCAGGGTGGGAATCAGCCCCAGCATTTT
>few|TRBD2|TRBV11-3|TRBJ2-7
CASSLVASGSRNEQYF
TGTGCCAGCAGCTTAGTCGCTAGCGGGAGTCGAAACGAGCAGTACTTC
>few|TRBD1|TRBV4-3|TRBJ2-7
CASSHPQGFYEQYF
TGCGCCAGCAGCCATCCACAGGGGTTCTACGAGCAGTACTTC
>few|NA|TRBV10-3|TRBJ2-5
CAISNSVRGGMETQYF
TGTGCCATCAGTAACTCAGTTAGGGGTGGTATGGAGACCCAGTACTTC